These 5 T cell receptor beta chains share one sample of origin, sequenced in a study of cytomegalovirus exposure and HLA in healthy donors (dated by TCRdb to 2017 to 2019). The library was made by the immunoSEQ multiplex PCR assay. For the multiplex PCR, a mixture combining 60 forward primers for TCR Vbeta segments and 13 reverse primers for TCR Jbeta segments was used. Sourced from immuneACCESS, this table was stored by TCRdb with only in-frame sequences that have V and J called. A share of the clones is absent; for the studies checked, an unresolved V gene accounts for under half, and the remainder has no known explanation. Within this sample are about 140,000 clones, with 79% of them counted one time only. Of the sample, more than 0.85% is held by the ten largest clones. What was sequenced was PBMCs. The receptors were gathered from a young man in good health and CMV-seronegative.

This clone was seen only a few times. The V gene is TRBV7-9, the J gene TRBJ2-6, with TRBD1 as a possible D gene (6 bases). The germline V gene encodes CDR1 SEHNR and CDR2 FQNEAQ (reference sequence). The CDR3 sequence is 19 residues long. V lost 6 bases to trimming and J lost 0 bases, with 21 bases between them. CDR3 nucleotides: TGTGCCAGCAGTAAAGCCGACAGGATACTTCTCTCTGGGGCCAACGTCCTGACTTTC. Translated, it gives CASSKADRILLSGANVLTF.

This clone was seen only once. This chain links TRBV27 with TRBJ1-5; D might be TRBD1 (5 bases). Deletions cut 5 bases from V and 5 bases from J, with 10 bases between. The V gene's germline CDR1 is MNHEY and CDR2 SMNVEV (reference sequence). CDR3 size: 13 residues. CDR3 residues: CASSAIRDQPQHF. DNA for the CDR3: TGTGCCAGCAGTGCGATCAGGGATCAGCCCCAGCATTTT.

The CDR3 sequence is CASSSTTGPNTEAFF. The CDR3 region has the DNA TGTGCCAGCAGCTCCACGACAGGGCCTAACACTGAAGCTTTCTTT. J is TRBJ1-1 and V is TRBV7-9; 7 bases match TRBD1. V dropped 4 bases and J dropped 2; count of bases not matched to a gene: 7. The V gene's germline CDR1 is SEHNR and CDR2 FQNEAQ (reference sequence). This CDR3 has 15 residues.

This clone was seen more than once but under ten times. The chain is built from TRBV5-4 and TRBJ2-3, with D tentatively TRBD1 (6 bases). This CDR3 has 15 residues. In germline, CDR1 is SGHNT, CDR2 YYREEE (reference sequence). The V gene lost 2 bases and the J gene lost 3 bases, with 13 bases spanning the gap. The chain's CDR3 is CASSFGQGLTDTQYF. CDR3 bases: TGTGCCAGCAGCTTTGGGCAGGGGCTGACAGATACGCAGTATTTT.

The table lists this clone with a few counts. The CDR3 region has the DNA TGCGCCAGCAGCCAAGTGAAGGGGGCAAAGGCTTTCTTT. Residues: CASSQVKGAKAFF. The chain joins TRBV4-3 to TRBJ1-1, with 7 bases fitting TRBD1. CDR1 is LGHNA and CDR2 is YSLEER in the germline V gene. V was pared by 1 base and J by 11 bases, with 7 bases of the junction left unmatched. The CDR3 consists of 13 residues.